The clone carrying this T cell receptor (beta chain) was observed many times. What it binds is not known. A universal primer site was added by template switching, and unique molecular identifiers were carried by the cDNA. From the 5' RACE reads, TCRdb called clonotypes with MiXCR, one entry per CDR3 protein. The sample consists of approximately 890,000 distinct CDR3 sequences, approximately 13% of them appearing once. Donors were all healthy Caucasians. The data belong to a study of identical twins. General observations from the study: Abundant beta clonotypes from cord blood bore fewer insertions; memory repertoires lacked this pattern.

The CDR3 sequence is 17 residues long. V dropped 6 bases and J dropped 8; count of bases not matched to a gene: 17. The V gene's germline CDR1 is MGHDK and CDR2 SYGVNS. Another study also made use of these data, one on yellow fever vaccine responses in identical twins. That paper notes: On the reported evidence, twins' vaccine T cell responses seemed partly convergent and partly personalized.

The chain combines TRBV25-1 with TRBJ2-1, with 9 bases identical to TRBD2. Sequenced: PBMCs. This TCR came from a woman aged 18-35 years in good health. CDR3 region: CASRAPVGTSKVDEQFF. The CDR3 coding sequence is TGTGCCAGCAGAGCCCCCGTAGGGACTAGCAAGGTGGATGAGCAGTTCTTC.